Listed below are T cell receptor beta chains from one sample, sequenced in a study of early T cells in non-severe SARS-CoV-2 infection. TCRdb processed the 5' RACE reads anew with MiXCR; each CDR3 protein has one entry. The sample contains some 49,000 distinct CDR3 sequences, 12% of which appear only once. Sample: whole blood. Source of these receptors: an adult who was a healthcare worker with PCR-confirmed SARS-CoV-2 infection or an uninfected control (not recorded which). The CDR3 runs from the conserved cysteine through the conserved F or W. Fields, in order: clone size, V gene, D gene, J gene, CDR3 protein, CDR3 DNA. D genes are given only for firm matches. Some rows mark clone size as missing; the rest say once, few, many or name a class of expanded clone.

abundance: -; v_gene: TRBV30; d_gene: TRBD1; j_gene: TRBJ1-2; CDR3aa: CAWRRRDRNYGYTF; CDR3nt: TGTGCCTGGAGACGCCGGGACAGAAACTATGGCTACACCTTC
abundance: -; v_gene: TRBV6-2/TRBV6-3; d_gene: TRBD2; j_gene: TRBJ2-1; CDR3aa: CASRGSGRLAYNEQFF; CDR3nt: TGTGCCAGCAGGGGCAGCGGGAGGTTGGCCTACAATGAGCAGTTCTTC
abundance: few; v_gene: TRBV20-1; d_gene: -; j_gene: TRBJ1-6; CDR3aa: CSASSVSSYNSPLHF; CDR3nt: TGCAGTGCTAGTAGTGTAAGCTCCTATAATTCACCCCTCCACTTT
abundance: many; v_gene: TRBV19; d_gene: TRBD2; j_gene: TRBJ2-5; CDR3aa: CASSIRLAGQETQYF; CDR3nt: TGTGCCAGTAGTATTAGGCTAGCGGGCCAAGAGACCCAGTACTTC
abundance: many; v_gene: TRBV7-6; d_gene: -; j_gene: TRBJ2-5; CDR3aa: CASSSLSRGRETQYF; CDR3nt: TGTGCCAGCAGCTCCTTATCCCGGGGGCGGGAGACCCAGTACTTC
abundance: many; v_gene: TRBV10-2; d_gene: TRBD2; j_gene: TRBJ2-2; CDR3aa: CASMLAGNTGELFF; CDR3nt: TGCGCCAGCATGCTAGCGGGGAACACCGGGGAGCTGTTTTTT
abundance: -; v_gene: TRBV10-1; d_gene: -; j_gene: TRBJ2-1; CDR3aa: CASSRDIYNEQFF; CDR3nt: TGCGCCAGCAGCCGGGACATCTACAATGAGCAGTTCTTC
abundance: many; v_gene: TRBV25-1; d_gene: -; j_gene: TRBJ1-1; CDR3aa: CASRRVEATEAFF; CDR3nt: TGTGCCAGCAGGCGAGTTGAGGCGACTGAAGCTTTCTTT
abundance: few; v_gene: TRBV3-1; d_gene: -; j_gene: TRBJ1-1; CDR3aa: CASSPKGATEAFF; CDR3nt: TGTGCCAGCAGCCCCAAAGGGGCAACTGAAGCTTTCTTT
abundance: medium-sized; v_gene: TRBV29-1; d_gene: -; j_gene: TRBJ2-7; CDR3aa: CSVSPRRGYEQYF; CDR3nt: TGCAGCGTAAGTCCCCGGCGGGGCTACGAGCAGTACTTC
abundance: -; v_gene: TRBV5-5; d_gene: TRBD2; j_gene: TRBJ2-7; CDR3aa: CASSPGLAGPIPYEQYF; CDR3nt: TGTGCCAGCAGCCCGGGACTAGCGGGCCCCATCCCCTACGAGCAGTACTTC
abundance: few; v_gene: TRBV3-1; d_gene: -; j_gene: TRBJ2-1; CDR3aa: CASSLSESYNEQFF; CDR3nt: TGTGCCAGCAGCCTAAGCGAGTCGTACAATGAGCAGTTCTTC
abundance: -; v_gene: TRBV28; d_gene: -; j_gene: TRBJ1-1; CDR3aa: CASLRNRNTEAFF; CDR3nt: TGTGCCAGCTTAAGAAACAGGAACACTGAAGCTTTCTTT
abundance: few; v_gene: TRBV25-1; d_gene: TRBD1; j_gene: TRBJ2-3; CDR3aa: CASSYRQGSSDTQYF; CDR3nt: TGTGCCAGCAGCTACCGACAGGGGAGTAGCGATACGCAGTATTTT
abundance: -; v_gene: TRBV6-1; d_gene: -; j_gene: TRBJ2-7; CDR3aa: CASRRTGLLFEQYF; CDR3nt: TGTGCCAGCAGGCGGACGGGGCTGCTCTTCGAGCAGTACTTC
abundance: -; v_gene: TRBV7-9; d_gene: -; j_gene: TRBJ1-2; CDR3aa: CASSPNNSKRGYTF; CDR3nt: TGTGCCAGCAGCCCGAATAACTCCAAACGGGGCTACACCTTC
abundance: medium-sized; v_gene: TRBV29-1; d_gene: TRBD1; j_gene: TRBJ2-5; CDR3aa: CSVRPGGETQYF; CDR3nt: TGCAGCGTTCGACCAGGGGGAGAGACCCAGTACTTC
abundance: -; v_gene: TRBV7-9; d_gene: TRBD1; j_gene: TRBJ1-4; CDR3aa: CASSPLGQAAEKLFF; CDR3nt: TGTGCCAGCAGCCCACTGGGACAGGCAGCTGAAAAACTGTTTTTT
abundance: -; v_gene: TRBV4-1; d_gene: -; j_gene: TRBJ2-5; CDR3aa: CASSQGGVALVKETQYF; CDR3nt: TGCGCCAGCAGCCAAGGGGGAGTGGCTCTAGTAAAAGAGACCCAGTACTTC
abundance: -; v_gene: TRBV12-3/TRBV12-4; d_gene: TRBD1; j_gene: TRBJ1-2; CDR3aa: CASSFDRGNYGYTF; CDR3nt: TGTGCCAGCAGTTTTGACAGGGGGAACTATGGCTACACCTTC
abundance: -; v_gene: TRBV3-1; d_gene: TRBD2; j_gene: TRBJ2-3; CDR3aa: CASSQERAGGTDTQYF; CDR3nt: TGTGCCAGCAGCCAAGAGAGGGCGGGGGGCACAGATACGCAGTATTTT
abundance: -; v_gene: TRBV24-1; d_gene: TRBD2; j_gene: TRBJ2-1; CDR3aa: CATSDFRGTSGGQPSYNEQFF; CDR3nt: TGTGCCACCAGTGATTTCCGGGGGACTAGCGGGGGCCAACCCTCCTACAATGAGCAGTTCTTC
abundance: -; v_gene: TRBV3-1; d_gene: TRBD1; j_gene: TRBJ2-1; CDR3aa: CASSLTGLNKQFF; CDR3nt: TGTGCCAGCAGCCTGACAGGGCTGAATAAGCAGTTCTTC
abundance: many; v_gene: TRBV7-2; d_gene: -; j_gene: TRBJ1-1; CDR3aa: CASSPSGRGNTEAFF; CDR3nt: TGTGCCAGCAGCCCAAGCGGTCGCGGGAACACTGAAGCTTTCTTT
abundance: few; v_gene: TRBV2; d_gene: -; j_gene: TRBJ2-7; CDR3aa: CASKVGGGIDEQYF; CDR3nt: TGTGCCAGCAAGGTGGGGGGAGGAATCGACGAGCAGTACTTC
abundance: -; v_gene: TRBV6-1; d_gene: TRBD2; j_gene: TRBJ2-1; CDR3aa: CASSEEKGTSGRRGHEQFF; CDR3nt: TGTGCCAGCAGTGAAGAGAAGGGAACTAGCGGGAGAAGGGGACATGAGCAGTTCTTC
abundance: many; v_gene: TRBV5-1; d_gene: -; j_gene: TRBJ1-3; CDR3aa: CASSLNLASGNTIYF; CDR3nt: TGCGCCAGCAGCTTGAACCTAGCCTCTGGAAACACCATATATTTT
abundance: -; v_gene: TRBV7-2; d_gene: TRBD1; j_gene: TRBJ2-7; CDR3aa: CASSPMADRAKWEQYF; CDR3nt: TGTGCCAGCAGCCCCATGGCGGACAGGGCTAAATGGGAGCAGTACTTC
abundance: -; v_gene: TRBV27; d_gene: TRBD2; j_gene: TRBJ2-1; CDR3aa: CASTWAGGYNEQFF; CDR3nt: TGTGCCAGCACATGGGCGGGAGGGTACAATGAGCAGTTCTTC
abundance: few; v_gene: TRBV7-3; d_gene: TRBD1; j_gene: TRBJ2-1; CDR3aa: CASSRGTGPYNEQFF; CDR3nt: TGTGCCAGCAGCCGGGGGACAGGGCCTTACAATGAGCAGTTCTTC
abundance: many; v_gene: TRBV7-3; d_gene: -; j_gene: TRBJ1-1; CDR3aa: CASSLSAEGYTEAFF; CDR3nt: TGTGCCAGCAGCTTATCCGCCGAAGGGTACACTGAAGCTTTCTTT
abundance: -; v_gene: TRBV6-2/TRBV6-3; d_gene: TRBD2; j_gene: TRBJ2-1; CDR3aa: CASSRLAASSYNEQFF; CDR3nt: TGTGCCAGCAGTCGACTAGCGGCCAGCTCCTACAATGAGCAGTTCTTC
abundance: -; v_gene: TRBV6-6; d_gene: TRBD1; j_gene: TRBJ1-1; CDR3aa: CASSKTGVTEAFF; CDR3nt: TGTGCCAGCAGCAAGACAGGGGTTACTGAAGCTTTCTTT
abundance: few; v_gene: TRBV3-1; d_gene: -; j_gene: TRBJ2-3; CDR3aa: CASSQEPSTDTQYF; CDR3nt: TGTGCCAGCAGCCAAGAACCTAGCACAGATACGCAGTATTTT
abundance: -; v_gene: TRBV7-9; d_gene: -; j_gene: TRBJ1-1; CDR3aa: CASSETQENTEAFF; CDR3nt: TGTGCCAGCAGCGAAACACAGGAGAACACTGAAGCTTTCTTT
abundance: few; v_gene: TRBV7-8; d_gene: -; j_gene: TRBJ2-2; CDR3aa: CASSLLSPGELFF; CDR3nt: TGTGCCAGCAGCTTACTGAGCCCCGGGGAGCTGTTTTTT
abundance: few; v_gene: TRBV10-2; d_gene: TRBD2; j_gene: TRBJ2-3; CDR3aa: CASSSLWAGGVTDTQYF; CDR3nt: TGCGCCAGCAGCTCATTGTGGGCGGGGGGGGTGACAGATACGCAGTATTTT
abundance: many; v_gene: TRBV19; d_gene: -; j_gene: TRBJ2-3; CDR3aa: CASSIPGSSPDTQYF; CDR3nt: TGTGCCAGTAGTATTCCGGGATCCTCACCGGATACGCAGTATTTT
abundance: many; v_gene: TRBV19; d_gene: TRBD2; j_gene: TRBJ2-3; CDR3aa: CASTDRRGGADTQYF; CDR3nt: TGTGCCAGTACCGACCGGCGGGGGGGCGCAGATACGCAGTATTTT